Shown below are 21 T cell receptor beta chains from a single sample sequenced in a study of cytomegalovirus exposure and HLA in healthy donors. PCR amplification relied on 60 Vbeta primers (plus 13 Jbeta primers). Some clones are missing from TCRdb's copy, which holds only in-frame ones; the method was immunoSEQ multiplex PCR. This table holds 82,000 or so clones, approximately 74% found once. Sequenced material: PBMCs. Every receptor here comes from a woman in her 50s in good health and CMV-seropositive.

The chain combines TRBV18 with TRBJ2-5; tentatively, D is TRBD1 (6 bases). Trimming removed 6 bases at V and 7 bases at J, with 9 bases between. The CDR3 length is 11 residues. Germline V CDR1 and CDR2: KGHSH, LQKENI. The CDR3 DNA sequence: TGTGCCAGCTCGGCGGACAGGACCCAGTACTTC. Residues: CASSADRTQYF.

This sequence joins TRBV6-6 and TRBJ2-7; 7 bases are a match to TRBD1. With 3 bases clipped from V and 3 bases from J, the junction kept 5 bases outside the gene matches. The CDR3 is 14 residues long. Germline CDR1 MNHNY, CDR2 SVGAGI (reference sequence). CDR3 coding DNA: TGTGCCAGCAGTTATCCGGGGACAGTCTACGAGCAGTACTTC. Protein sequence: CASSYPGTVYEQYF.

In its sample, this clone was seen once. The V call is TRBV29-1, the J call TRBJ2-3; possibly TRBD2 for D (5 bases). Germline V lookup: CDR1 SQVTM, CDR2 ANQGSEA. The CDR3 is made up of 16 amino acids. With 0 bases removed from V and 0 bases from J, the gap between germline ends came to 13 bases. CDR3 coding DNA: TGCAGCGTTGAAGATCGAATGAGGGTCAGCACAGATACGCAGTATTTT. It codes for CSVEDRMRVSTDTQYF.

The sample holds one count of this clone. DNA for the CDR3: TGTGCCAGCAGCTTAGCGAGCCAAGCCAAAAACATTCAGTACTTC. This sequence encodes CASSLASQAKNIQYF. This chain uses TRBV13 with TRBJ2-4; D call uncertain. Germline V gene data show CDR1 as PRHDT and CDR2 as FYEKMQ (reference sequence). Between the trimmed V and J ends, which lost 1 base and 0 bases, there was a span of 7 bases. The CDR3 runs 15 residues.

The chain has TRBV28 and TRBJ1-4; D call uncertain. CDR3 length: 16 amino acids. Germline V CDR1 and CDR2: MDHEN, SYDVKM. The ends were cut back, 6 bases at V and 1 base at J, with 15 bases in the middle. In nucleotides, the CDR3 is TGTGCCAGCAGCCCCTTGGGCGGGCGAACTAATGAAAAACTGTTTTTT. As protein: CASSPLGGRTNEKLFF.

The chain couples TRBV7-8 to TRBJ2-3; D is possibly TRBD1 (7 bases). Trimming removed 5 bases at V and 3 bases at J, with 24 bases between. The germline V gene has CDR1 SGHVS and CDR2 FQNEAQ. This CDR3 contains 18 residues. CDR3 sequence: CASSLDRAPRRETDTQYF. CDR3 DNA: TGTGCCAGCAGCCTCGACAGGGCCCCGCGGAGGGAAACAGATACGCAGTATTTT. The entire variable domain, with the rest obtained from reference TRBV7-8 and TRBJ2-3, is as follows: GAGVSQSPRYKVAKRGQDVALRCDPISGHVSLFWYQQALGQGPEFLTYFQNEAQLDKSGLPSDRFFAERPEGSVSTLKIQRTQQEDSAVYLCASSLDRAPRRETDTQYFGPGTRLTVL.

The CDR3 DNA is TGCGCCAGCAGCCCCGACAGTTATAACTATGGCTACACCTTC. Its translation: CASSPDSYNYGYTF. The V call is TRBV5-1, the J call TRBJ1-2; weak D call: TRBD1 (5 bases). CDR3 length equals 14 residues. Per the germline V gene, CDR1 is SGHRS and CDR2 is YFSETQ. V dropped 4 bases and J dropped 1 base, with 11 bases sitting between them.

The chain employs TRBV6-4 and TRBJ2-6; TRBD2 agrees at 10 bases. The CDR3 covers 17 residues. CDR1 MRHNA and CDR2 SNTAGT come from the germline V gene. Trimming at V came to 5 bases and at J to 4 bases, leaving 8 bases not matched to a gene. CDR3 nucleotides: TGTGCCAGCAGTCCGGGAGCGGGAGGGCGCGGGGCCAACGTCCTGACTTTC. Encoded protein: CASSPGAGGRGANVLTF.

This clone occurred a few times. The chain has TRBV14 and TRBJ2-4; TRBD1 matches at 8 bases. Per germline, CDR1 SGHDN and CDR2 FVKESK. The CDR3 consists of 13 residues. Trimming at V came to 4 bases and at J to 9 bases, leaving 5 bases not matched to a gene. CDR3 coding DNA: TGTGCCAGCAGCCCTCGAGACAGGGGCATTCAGTACTTC. Protein product: CASSPRDRGIQYF.

This clone was seen a few times. For the CDR3, the DNA is TGTGCCAGCAGACCCAGGGACAGAAGCTCCTACGAGCAGTACTTC. This gives the protein CASRPRDRSSYEQYF. The chain joins TRBV28 to TRBJ2-7; 7 bases map to TRBD1. J gave up 0 bases and V 6 bases, and 8 bases lay outside the gene matches. The CDR3 extends over 15 amino acids. Germline V lookup: CDR1 MDHEN, CDR2 SYDVKM.

V gene TRBV5-6 combines with J gene TRBJ2-1; D might be TRBD1 (5 bases). The ends were cut back, 3 bases at V and 9 bases at J, with 10 bases in the middle. Germline V gene data show CDR1 as SGHDT and CDR2 as YYEEEE. This CDR3 region has 12 residues. The CDR3 here is CASSSQVSEQFF. The CDR3 DNA follows: TGTGCCAGCAGCTCACAGGTGAGTGAGCAGTTCTTC.

This sequence joins TRBV4-1 and TRBJ1-1; D is unclear. Germline-derived CDR1 and CDR2 are MGHRA and YSYEKL. The V and J ends lost 1 base and 1 base respectively, with 10 bases between them. This CDR3 has 15 amino acids. CDR3 amino acids: CASSQVPRGNTEAFF. Written as DNA, the CDR3 is TGCGCCAGCAGCCAAGTTCCACGGGGGAACACTGAAGCTTTCTTT.

The V and J genes are TRBV28 and TRBJ2-7, with 8 bases identical to TRBD2. The germline V gene encodes CDR1 MDHEN and CDR2 SYDVKM. The CDR3 has 15 amino acids. V lost 2 bases to trimming and J lost 2 bases; unmatched junction nucleotides: 5. The CDR3 DNA sequence: TGTGCCAGCAGTTTAAGGCTAGCGGGCCCCTACGAGCAGTACTTC. This encodes CASSLRLAGPYEQYF.

This clone was detected once. The V and J genes are TRBV6-1 and TRBJ1-5; perhaps TRBD1 as D (5 bases). This CDR3 contains 13 residues. V lost 2 bases and J lost 7, with 9 bases in between. From germline, CDR1 is MNHNS and CDR2 SASEGT. CDR3 sequence: CASSESWGQPQHF. The CDR3 DNA follows: TGTGCCAGCAGTGAATCGTGGGGCCAGCCCCAGCATTTT.

The V gene is TRBV5-1, the J gene TRBJ2-1; D is unresolved. Trimming shortened V by 0 bases and J by 0 bases, and 4 bases separated the two germline ends. Looked up from germline, CDR1 is SGHRS and CDR2 is YFSETQ. The CDR3 runs to 14 residues. In nucleotides, the CDR3 is TGCGCCAGCAGCTTGGACAACTCCTACAATGAGCAGTTCTTC. Translating gives CASSLDNSYNEQFF. Based on the CDR3 plus reference TRBV5-1 and TRBJ2-1, the full variable domain is KAGVTQTPRYLIKTRGQQVTLSCSPISGHRSVSWYQQTPGQGLQFLFEYFSETQRNKGNFPGRFSGRQFSNSRSEMNVSTLELGDSALYLCASSLDNSYNEQFFGPGTRLTVL.

The DNA of the CDR3 is TGCAGCGTTGAGCGGGACAGGATGAATGAGCAGTTCTTC. As protein: CSVERDRMNEQFF. V is TRBV29-1 and J is TRBJ2-1; TRBD1 agrees at 8 bases. This CDR3 region has 13 residues. Trimming removed 3 bases from V and 7 bases from J; junction bases left unmatched: 5. In germline, CDR1 is SQVTM, CDR2 ANQGSEA.

The chain links TRBV28 to TRBJ2-2; 8 bases fit TRBD1. The V segment lost 7 bases and the J segment 6 bases; nucleotides outside the gene matches: 10. In germline, CDR1 is MDHEN, CDR2 SYDVKM. The CDR3 consists of 15 residues. CDR3 nucleotide sequence: TGTGCCAGCACCCTACGGACAGGGCTCGCCGGGGAGCTGTTTTTT. Translated: CASTLRTGLAGELFF.

The J gene is TRBJ1-1, the V gene TRBV2; maybe TRBD1 (6 bases). V dropped 2 bases and J dropped 1 base, with 11 bases sitting between them. Germline assignment: CDR1 SNHLY and CDR2 FYNNEI. This CDR3 has 15 residues. The CDR3 DNA reads TGTGCCAGCAGTGAAAATGGGGGCGCGAACACTGAAGCTTTCTTT. Translated, it gives CASSENGGANTEAFF.

This chain joins TRBV5-1 and TRBJ1-4; 7 nucleotides align to TRBD1. The CDR3 has 14 residues. V lost 5 bases to trimming and J lost 2 bases; unmatched junction nucleotides: 3. Germline V gene sequence: CDR1 SGHRS, CDR2 YFSETQ. The DNA for the CDR3 is TGCGCCAGCAGTACGGGACAGACTAATGAAAAACTGTTTTTT. Amino acids: CASSTGQTNEKLFF.

The chain uses TRBV29-1 and TRBJ2-6; D perhaps matches TRBD1 (6 bases). Looked up from germline, CDR1 is SQVTM and CDR2 is ANQGSEA. The ends were cut back, 4 bases at V and 2 bases at J, with 6 bases in the middle. The CDR3 runs 13 residues. The chain's CDR3 is CSVAGAGANVLTF. The CDR3 DNA follows: TGCAGCGTTGCAGGGGCTGGGGCCAACGTCCTGACTTTC.

The chain carries TRBV25-1 and TRBJ2-1, with D possibly TRBD2 on 6 matching bases. Germline V gives CDR1 MGHDK, CDR2 SYGVNS. The CDR3 sequence is 13 residues long. V was trimmed by 9 bases and J by 8 bases, leaving 17 bases between them. The CDR3 reads CASYLAERHEQFF. Written as DNA, the CDR3 is TGTGCCAGTTACTTAGCGGAGCGGCATGAGCAGTTCTTC. The entire variable domain, with the rest obtained from reference TRBV25-1 and TRBJ2-1, is as follows: EADIYQTPRYLVIGTGKKITLECSQTMGHDKMYWYQQDPGMELHLIHYSYGVNSTEKGDLSSESTVSRIRTEHFPLTLESARPSHTSQYLCASYLAERHEQFFGPGTRLTVL.